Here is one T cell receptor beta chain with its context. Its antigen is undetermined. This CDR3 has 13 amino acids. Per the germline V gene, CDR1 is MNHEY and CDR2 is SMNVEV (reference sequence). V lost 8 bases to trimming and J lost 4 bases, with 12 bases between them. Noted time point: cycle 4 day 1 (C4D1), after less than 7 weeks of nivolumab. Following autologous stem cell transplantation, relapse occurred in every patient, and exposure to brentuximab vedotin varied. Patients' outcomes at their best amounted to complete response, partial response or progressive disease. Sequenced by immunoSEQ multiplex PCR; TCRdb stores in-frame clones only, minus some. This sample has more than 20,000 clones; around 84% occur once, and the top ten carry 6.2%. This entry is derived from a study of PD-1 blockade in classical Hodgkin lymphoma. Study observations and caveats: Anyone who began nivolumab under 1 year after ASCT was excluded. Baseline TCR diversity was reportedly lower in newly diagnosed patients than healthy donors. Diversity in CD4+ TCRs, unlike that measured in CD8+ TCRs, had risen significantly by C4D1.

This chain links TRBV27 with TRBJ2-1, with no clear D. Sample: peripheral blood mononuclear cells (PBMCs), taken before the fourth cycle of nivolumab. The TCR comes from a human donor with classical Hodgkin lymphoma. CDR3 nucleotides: TGTGCCAGCGCTCCCAGTGAATACAATGAGCAGTTCTTC. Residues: CASAPSEYNEQFF.